This TCR beta chain was observed in a study of T cells after posttransplantation cyclophosphamide. Study results and caveats: Donor CD8+ memory clones often dominated recipient blood repertoires at later times. TRB clonality was highly associated with recipient CMV seropositivity and reactivation.

With regard to this clone: Its antigen is currently unknown.

The CDR3 is 10 residues long. The V end was cut by 4 bases, the J end by 13 bases, with 12 bases between. Germline V gives CDR1 SQVTM, CDR2 ANQGSEA. TCRdb's copy holds only in-frame clones and misses some; the assay was immunoSEQ multiplex PCR. The sample lists roughly 30,000 clones, 70% to 90% seen once, with 14% to 15% in the top ten. The chain uses TRBV29-1 and TRBJ2-3; D remains unclear. The clonotype comes from a woman aged 40 to 55 with a blood cancer, CMV-positive, and with a related stem cell donor. The sample was PBMCs. The CDR3 loop reads CSVVVGVEYF. The CDR3 DNA is TGCAGCGTTGTGGTCGGAGTAGAGTATTTT.